Following are 5 T cell receptor beta chains from one sample sequenced in a study of blood T cell repertoires in COVID-19. Some clones are missing from TCRdb's copy, which holds only in-frame ones; the method was immunoSEQ multiplex PCR. The data hold just over 70,000 clones, with 75% to 90% observed a single time. The specimen was peripheral blood. The receptors originated from a man aged 70 or older who had recovered from COVID-19.

The chain recombines TRBV3-1 (or the pseudogene TRBV3-2) with TRBJ1-1, with D maybe TRBD1 (5 bases). This CDR3 is 15 amino acids long. Germline V CDR1 and CDR2: LGHDT, YNNKEL (reference sequence). V dropped 1 base and J dropped 2 bases, with 11 bases sitting between them. The CDR3 here is CASSQVAGTNTEAFF. In DNA, the CDR3 is TGTGCCAGCAGCCAAGTGGCAGGGACTAACACTGAAGCTTTCTTT.

This clone was picked up a small number of times. This chain links TRBV5-1 with TRBJ2-7; D is possibly TRBD1 (7 bases). Germline V gene data show CDR1 as SGHRS and CDR2 as YFSETQ. The CDR3 sequence is 15 residues long. V lost 4 bases, J lost 5 bases, and 19 bases lay in between. The CDR3 nucleotides read TGCGCCAGCAGCGCGGGAACAGGGGAGCCCCACGAGCAGTACTTC. Translating gives CASSAGTGEPHEQYF.

V usage is TRBV14 and J usage is TRBJ2-2, with D perhaps TRBD2 (5 bases). There are 15 residues in the CDR3. The V end was cut by 4 bases, the J end by 5 bases, with 14 bases between. Looked up from germline, CDR1 is SGHDN and CDR2 is FVKESK. CDR3 DNA: TGTGCCAGCAGCCTGAGGGAAGCAAGGACCGGGGAGCTGTTTTTT. Translating gives CASSLREARTGELFF.

The chain combines TRBV10-3 with TRBJ2-7, with a possible D match to TRBD1 (6 bases). The germline V and J ends were trimmed by 10 bases and 6 bases, with 25 bases remaining between them. The CDR3 contains 15 residues. CDR1 and CDR2 from the germline V gene are ENHRY and SYGVKD. CDR3 in amino acids: CATKETGLEVGEQYF. CDR3 sequence (DNA): TGTGCCACGAAGGAGACAGGCCTTGAGGTGGGCGAGCAGTACTTC.

This clone has more than one count but fewer than ten. This sequence joins TRBV11-2 and TRBJ2-3; 9 bases agree with TRBD2. Germline CDR1 reads SGHAT; CDR2 reads FQNNGV. CDR3 size: 15 residues. V shed 4 bases, J shed 4 bases, and the junction held 6 bases outside the gene matches. The CDR3 nucleotides read TGTGCCAGCAGCTCGCTAGCGGGGTCCCCAGATACGCAGTATTTT. Protein product: CASSSLAGSPDTQYF.